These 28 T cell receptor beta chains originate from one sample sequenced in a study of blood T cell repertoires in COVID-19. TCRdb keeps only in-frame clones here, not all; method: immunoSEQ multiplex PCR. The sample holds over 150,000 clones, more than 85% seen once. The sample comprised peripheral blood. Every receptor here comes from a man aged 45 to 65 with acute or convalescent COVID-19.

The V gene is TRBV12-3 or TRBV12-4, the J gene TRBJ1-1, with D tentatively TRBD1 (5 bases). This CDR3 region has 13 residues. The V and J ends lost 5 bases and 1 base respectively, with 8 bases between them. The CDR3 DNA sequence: TGTGCCAGCAGTATGACAGCGAACACTGAAGCTTTCTTT. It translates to CASSMTANTEAFF.

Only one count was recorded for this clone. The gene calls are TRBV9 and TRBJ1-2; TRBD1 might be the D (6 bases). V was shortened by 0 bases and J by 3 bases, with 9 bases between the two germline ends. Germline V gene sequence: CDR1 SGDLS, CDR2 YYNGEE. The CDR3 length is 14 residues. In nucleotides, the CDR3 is TGTGCCAGCAGCGTAGAGCCAGGGGACTATGGCTACACCTTC. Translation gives CASSVEPGDYGYTF.

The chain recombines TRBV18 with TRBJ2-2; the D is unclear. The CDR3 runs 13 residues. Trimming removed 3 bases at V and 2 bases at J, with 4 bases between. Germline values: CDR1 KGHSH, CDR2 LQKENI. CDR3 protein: CASSPYNTGELFF. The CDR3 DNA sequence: TGTGCCAGCTCACCCTATAACACCGGGGAGCTGTTTTTT.

Here the CDR3 reads CASNAAQGSKAFF. Here the CDR3 DNA reads TGTGCCAGCAATGCGGCCCAGGGATCTAAAGCTTTCTTT. This rearrangement joins TRBV6-5 to TRBJ1-1, with D perhaps TRBD1 (5 bases). This CDR3 is built from 13 residues. Per germline, CDR1 MNHEY and CDR2 SVGAGI. V was pared by 7 bases and J by 9 bases, with 18 bases between.

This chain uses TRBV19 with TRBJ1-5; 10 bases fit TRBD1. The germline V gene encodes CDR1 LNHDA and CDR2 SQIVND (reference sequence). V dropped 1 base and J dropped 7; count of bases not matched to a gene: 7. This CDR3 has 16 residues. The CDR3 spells CASSIVGTGVRQPQHF. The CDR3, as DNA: TGTGCCAGTAGTATAGTGGGGACAGGGGTTCGGCAGCCCCAGCATTTT.

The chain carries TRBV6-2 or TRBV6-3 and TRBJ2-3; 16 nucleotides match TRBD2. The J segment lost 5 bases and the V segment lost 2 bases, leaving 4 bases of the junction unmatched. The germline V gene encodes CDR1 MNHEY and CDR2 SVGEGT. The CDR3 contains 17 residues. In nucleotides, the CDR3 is TGTGCCAGCAGTTACGGGACTAGCGGGGGGGCTAAAGATACGCAGTATTTT. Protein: CASSYGTSGGAKDTQYF.

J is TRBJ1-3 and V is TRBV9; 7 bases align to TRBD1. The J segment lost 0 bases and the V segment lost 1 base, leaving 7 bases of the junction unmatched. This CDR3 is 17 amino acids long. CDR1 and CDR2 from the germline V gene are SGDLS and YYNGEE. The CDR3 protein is CASSVRGDRASGNTIYF. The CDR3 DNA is TGTGCCAGCAGCGTAAGGGGCGACAGGGCCTCTGGAAACACCATATATTTT.

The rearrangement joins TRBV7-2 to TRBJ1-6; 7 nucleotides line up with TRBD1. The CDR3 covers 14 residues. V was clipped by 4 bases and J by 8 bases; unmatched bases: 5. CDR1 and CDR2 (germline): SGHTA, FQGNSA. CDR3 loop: CASSYRGEDSPLHF. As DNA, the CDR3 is TGTGCCAGCAGCTACAGGGGCGAAGATTCACCCCTCCACTTT. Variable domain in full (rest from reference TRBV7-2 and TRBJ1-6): GAGVSQSPSNKVTEKGKDVELRCDPISGHTALYWYRQSLGQGLEFLIYFQGNSAPDKSGLPSDRFSAERTGGSVSTLTIQRTQQEDSAVYLCASSYRGEDSPLHFGNGTRLTVT.

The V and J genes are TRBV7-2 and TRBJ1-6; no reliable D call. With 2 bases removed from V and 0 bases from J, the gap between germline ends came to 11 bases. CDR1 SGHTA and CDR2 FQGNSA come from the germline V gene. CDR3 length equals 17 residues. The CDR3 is CASSLWAASSYNSPLHF. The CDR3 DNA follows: TGTGCCAGCAGCTTATGGGCAGCAAGCTCCTATAATTCACCCCTCCACTTT.

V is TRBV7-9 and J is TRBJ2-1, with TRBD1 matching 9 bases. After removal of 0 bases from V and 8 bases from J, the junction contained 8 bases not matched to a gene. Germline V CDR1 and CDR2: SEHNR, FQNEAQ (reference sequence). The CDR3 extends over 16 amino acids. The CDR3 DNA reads TGTGCCAGCAGCTTAGCGGGGACAGGGAAAGAATATGAGCAGTTCTTC. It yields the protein CASSLAGTGKEYEQFF.

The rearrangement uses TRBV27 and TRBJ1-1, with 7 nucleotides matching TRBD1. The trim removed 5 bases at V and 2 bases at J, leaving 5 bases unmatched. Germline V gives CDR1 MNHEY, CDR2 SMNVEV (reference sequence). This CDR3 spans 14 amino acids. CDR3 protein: CASSPRDSNTEAFF. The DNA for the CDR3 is TGTGCCAGCAGTCCCCGGGACAGCAACACTGAAGCTTTCTTT.

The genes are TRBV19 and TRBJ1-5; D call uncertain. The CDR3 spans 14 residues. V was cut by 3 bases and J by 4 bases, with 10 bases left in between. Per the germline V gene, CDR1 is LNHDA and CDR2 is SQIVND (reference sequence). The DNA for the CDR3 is TGTGCCAGTAGTATCGGCGGCAGAAATCAGCCCCAGCATTTT. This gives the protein CASSIGGRNQPQHF.

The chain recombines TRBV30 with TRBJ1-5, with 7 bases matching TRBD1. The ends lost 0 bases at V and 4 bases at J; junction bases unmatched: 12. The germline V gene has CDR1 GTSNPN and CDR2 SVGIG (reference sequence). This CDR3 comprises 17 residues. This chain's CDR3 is CAWSVKGARWRNQPQHF. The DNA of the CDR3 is TGTGCCTGGAGTGTAAAGGGGGCGCGGTGGAGGAATCAGCCCCAGCATTTT.

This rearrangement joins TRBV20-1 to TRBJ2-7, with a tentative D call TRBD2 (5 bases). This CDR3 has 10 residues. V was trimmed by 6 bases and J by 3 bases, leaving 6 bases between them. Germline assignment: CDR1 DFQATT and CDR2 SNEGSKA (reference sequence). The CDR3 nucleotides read TGCAGTGCGGGAGACTACGAGCAGTACGTC. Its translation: CSAGDYEQYV.

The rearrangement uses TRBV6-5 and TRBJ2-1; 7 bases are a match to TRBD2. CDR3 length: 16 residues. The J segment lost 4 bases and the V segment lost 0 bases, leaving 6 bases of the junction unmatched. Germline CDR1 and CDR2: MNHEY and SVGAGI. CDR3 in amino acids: CASSYSGTTFYNEQFF. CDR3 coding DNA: TGTGCCAGCAGTTACTCCGGGACTACCTTTTACAATGAGCAGTTCTTC.

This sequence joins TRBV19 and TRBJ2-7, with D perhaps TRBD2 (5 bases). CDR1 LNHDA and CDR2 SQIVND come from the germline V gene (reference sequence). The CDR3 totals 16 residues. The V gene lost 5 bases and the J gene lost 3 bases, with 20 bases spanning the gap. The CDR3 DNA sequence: TGTGCCAGTAGTGCCTCGGGCCCCGCCGGGAACTACGAGCAGTACTTC. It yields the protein CASSASGPAGNYEQYF.

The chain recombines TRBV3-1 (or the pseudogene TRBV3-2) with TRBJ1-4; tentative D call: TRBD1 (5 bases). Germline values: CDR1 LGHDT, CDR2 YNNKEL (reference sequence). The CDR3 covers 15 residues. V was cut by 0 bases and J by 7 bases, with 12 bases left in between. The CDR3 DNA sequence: TGTGCCAGCAGCCAAGATTCAGGGAAGAGTGAAAAACTGTTTTTT. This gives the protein CASSQDSGKSEKLFF.

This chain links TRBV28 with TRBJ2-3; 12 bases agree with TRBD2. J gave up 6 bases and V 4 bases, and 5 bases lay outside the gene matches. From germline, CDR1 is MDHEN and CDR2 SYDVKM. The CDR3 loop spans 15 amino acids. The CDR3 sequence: CASSSPLAGGDTQYF. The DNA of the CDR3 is TGTGCCAGCAGTTCCCCGCTAGCGGGAGGGGATACGCAGTATTTT.

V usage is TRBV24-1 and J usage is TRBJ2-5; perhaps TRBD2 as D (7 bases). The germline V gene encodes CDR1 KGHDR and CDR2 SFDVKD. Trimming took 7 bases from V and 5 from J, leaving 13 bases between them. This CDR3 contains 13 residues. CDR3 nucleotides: TGTGCCACCAGCCCGGGGGGCAGGGAGACCCAGTACTTC. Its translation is CATSPGGRETQYF.

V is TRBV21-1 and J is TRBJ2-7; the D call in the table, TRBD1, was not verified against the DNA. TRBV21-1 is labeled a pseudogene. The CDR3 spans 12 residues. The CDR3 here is CASSPWQTEQYV. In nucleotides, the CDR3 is TGTGCCAGCAGTCCTTGGCAGACAGAGCAGTACGTC.

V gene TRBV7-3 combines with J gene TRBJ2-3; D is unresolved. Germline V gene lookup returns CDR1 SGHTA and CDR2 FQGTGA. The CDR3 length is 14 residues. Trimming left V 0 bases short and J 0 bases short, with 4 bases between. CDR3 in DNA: TGTGCCAGCAGCTTAACCGGGAGCACAGATACGCAGTATTTT. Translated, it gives CASSLTGSTDTQYF.

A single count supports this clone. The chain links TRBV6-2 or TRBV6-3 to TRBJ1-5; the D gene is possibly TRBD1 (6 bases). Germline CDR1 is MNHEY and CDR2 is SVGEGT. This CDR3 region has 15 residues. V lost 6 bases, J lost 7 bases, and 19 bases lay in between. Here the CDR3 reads CASSKTAGERQPQHF. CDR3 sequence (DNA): TGTGCCAGCAGCAAAACCGCAGGGGAGAGGCAGCCCCAGCATTTT.

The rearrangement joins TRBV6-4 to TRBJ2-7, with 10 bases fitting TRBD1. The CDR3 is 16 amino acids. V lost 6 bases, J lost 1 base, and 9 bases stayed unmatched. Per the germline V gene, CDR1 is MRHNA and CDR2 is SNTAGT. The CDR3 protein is CASSHPRDRGSYEQYV. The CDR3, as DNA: TGTGCCAGCAGCCACCCCCGGGACAGGGGTTCCTACGAGCAGTACGTC.

CDR3 coding DNA: TGTGCCAGCAGCTGGACAGGCGACACTGAAGCTTTCTTT. As protein: CASSWTGDTEAFF. The rearrangement links TRBV7-9 to TRBJ1-1; TRBD1 agrees at 7 bases. This CDR3 spans 13 amino acids. Germline CDR1 SEHNR, CDR2 FQNEAQ (reference sequence). Unmatched junction bases numbered 2, after V lost 4 bases and J lost 3 bases.

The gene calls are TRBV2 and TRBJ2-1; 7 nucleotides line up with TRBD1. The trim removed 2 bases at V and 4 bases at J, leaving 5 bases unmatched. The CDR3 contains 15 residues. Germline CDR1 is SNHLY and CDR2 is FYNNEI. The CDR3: CASSESGQSYNEQFF. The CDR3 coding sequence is TGTGCCAGCAGTGAATCGGGACAGTCATACAATGAGCAGTTCTTC.

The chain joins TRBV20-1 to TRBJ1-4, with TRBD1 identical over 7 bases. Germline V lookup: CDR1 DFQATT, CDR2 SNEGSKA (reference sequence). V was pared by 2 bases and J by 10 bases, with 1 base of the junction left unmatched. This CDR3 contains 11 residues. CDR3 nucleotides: TGCAGTGCTAGAAACAGGGGAAAACTGTTTTTT. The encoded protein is CSARNRGKLFF.

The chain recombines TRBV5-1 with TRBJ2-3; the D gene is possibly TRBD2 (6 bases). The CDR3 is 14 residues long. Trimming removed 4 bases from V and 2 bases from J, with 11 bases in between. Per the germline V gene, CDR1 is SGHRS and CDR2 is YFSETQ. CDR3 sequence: CASSPPSVTDTQYF. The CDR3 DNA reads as TGCGCCAGCAGCCCCCCTAGCGTCACAGATACGCAGTATTTT.

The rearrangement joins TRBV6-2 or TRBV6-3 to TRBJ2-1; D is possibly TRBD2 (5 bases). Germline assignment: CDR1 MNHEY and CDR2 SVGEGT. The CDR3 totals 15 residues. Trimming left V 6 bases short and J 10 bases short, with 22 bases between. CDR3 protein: CASSLQSLGEREQFF. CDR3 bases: TGTGCCAGCAGCCTCCAGTCCCTTGGTGAGCGGGAGCAGTTCTTC.